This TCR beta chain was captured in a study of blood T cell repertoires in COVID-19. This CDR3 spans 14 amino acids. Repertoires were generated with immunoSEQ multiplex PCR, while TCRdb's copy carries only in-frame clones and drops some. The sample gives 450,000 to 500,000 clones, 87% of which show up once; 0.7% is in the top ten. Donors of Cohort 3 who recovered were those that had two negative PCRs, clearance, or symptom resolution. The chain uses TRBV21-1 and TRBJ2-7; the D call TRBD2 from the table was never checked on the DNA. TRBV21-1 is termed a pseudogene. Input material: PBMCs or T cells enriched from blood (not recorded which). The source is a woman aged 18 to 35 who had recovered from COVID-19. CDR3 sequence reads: CASSKQRVAYEQYF. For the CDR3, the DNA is TGTGCCAGCAGCAAACAAAGGGTAGCGTACGAGCAGTACTTC.